The next 5 T cell receptor beta chains were all read from a single sample in a study of cytomegalovirus exposure and HLA in healthy donors. Using immunoSEQ multiplex PCR, the repertoire was profiled, and TCRdb retains in-frame clones only, with some absent. The profile shows 190,000 or so clones, 84% of them singletons. Sequenced material: PBMCs. Source of these receptors: a woman aged 30 to 39 in good health and CMV-seropositive.

The V and J genes are TRBV5-1 and TRBJ2-5; 13 bases align to TRBD2. CDR1 and CDR2 from the germline V gene are SGHRS and YFSETQ. The CDR3 runs 15 residues. J lost 5 bases, V lost 3 bases, and 4 bases had no gene match. The CDR3 sequence is CASSSGLAGTETQYF. CDR3 nucleotide sequence: TGCGCCAGCAGCTCGGGACTAGCGGGAACGGAGACCCAGTACTTC.

This chain's CDR3 is CASSYSGGGGYTF. In DNA, the CDR3 is TGTGCCAGCAGTTACTCCGGAGGCGGCGGCTACACCTTC. The rearrangement uses TRBV6-5 and TRBJ1-2; no clear D. The CDR3 spans 13 residues. V was cut by 0 bases and J by 8 bases, with 10 bases left in between. Germline CDR1 and CDR2: MNHEY and SVGAGI.

The rearrangement links TRBV5-6 to TRBJ2-2, with unresolved D. This CDR3 contains 16 residues. With 6 bases removed from V and 1 base from J, the gap between germline ends came to 16 bases. Germline V gene sequence: CDR1 SGHDT, CDR2 YYEEEE. Written as DNA, the CDR3 is TGTGCCAGCACCAAAGGTGCGCGACTGAACACCGGGGAGCTGTTTTTT. Its protein product is CASTKGARLNTGELFF.

The J gene is TRBJ2-2, the V gene TRBV29-1, with D perhaps matching TRBD1 (6 bases). Trimming stripped 5 bases from V and 2 bases from J, with 12 bases between. CDR3 length: 14 residues. Germline CDR1 SQVTM, CDR2 ANQGSEA. This CDR3 reads CSVRTRGNTGELFF. CDR3 coding DNA: TGCAGCGTTCGAACCAGGGGTAACACCGGGGAGCTGTTTTTT.

The chain recombines TRBV10-3 with TRBJ2-7, with 10 bases lining up with TRBD1. The CDR3 is made up of 14 amino acids. Unmatched junction bases numbered 6, after V lost 7 bases and J lost 3 bases. Germline V gives CDR1 ENHRY, CDR2 SYGVKD. DNA of the CDR3: TGTGCCATCATGGGGACAGGGGATAGCTACGAGCAGTACTTC. Translating gives CAIMGTGDSYEQYF.